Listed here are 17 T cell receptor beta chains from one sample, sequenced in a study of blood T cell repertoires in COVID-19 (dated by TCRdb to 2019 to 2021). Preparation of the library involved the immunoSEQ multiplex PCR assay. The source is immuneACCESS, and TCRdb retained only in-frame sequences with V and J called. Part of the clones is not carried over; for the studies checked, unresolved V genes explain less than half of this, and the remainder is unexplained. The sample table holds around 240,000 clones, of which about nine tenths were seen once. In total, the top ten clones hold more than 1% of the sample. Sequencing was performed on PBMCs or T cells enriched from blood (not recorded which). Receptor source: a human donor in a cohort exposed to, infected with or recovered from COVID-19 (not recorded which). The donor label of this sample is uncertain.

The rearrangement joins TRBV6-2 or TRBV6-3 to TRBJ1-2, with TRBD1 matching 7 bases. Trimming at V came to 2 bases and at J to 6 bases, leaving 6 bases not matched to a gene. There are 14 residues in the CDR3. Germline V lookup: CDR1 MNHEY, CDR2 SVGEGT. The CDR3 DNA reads TGTGCCAGCAGTTACACGACAGGGACTCATGGCTACACCTTC. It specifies CASSYTTGTHGYTF.

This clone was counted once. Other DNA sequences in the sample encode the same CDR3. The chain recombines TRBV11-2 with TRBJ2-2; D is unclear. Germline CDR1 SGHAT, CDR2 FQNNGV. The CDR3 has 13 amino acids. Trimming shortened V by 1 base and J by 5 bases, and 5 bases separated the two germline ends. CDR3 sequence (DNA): TGTGCCAGCAGCTTAGTGTCGACCGGGGAGCTGTTTTTT. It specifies CASSLVSTGELFF.

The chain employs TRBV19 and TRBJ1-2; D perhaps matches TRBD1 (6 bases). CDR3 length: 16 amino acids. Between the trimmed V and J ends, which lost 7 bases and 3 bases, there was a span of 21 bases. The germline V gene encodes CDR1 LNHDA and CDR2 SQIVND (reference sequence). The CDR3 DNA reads TGTGCCAGTATTAAAGCGAACAGGGACCCTTACTATGGCTACACCTTC. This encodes CASIKANRDPYYGYTF.

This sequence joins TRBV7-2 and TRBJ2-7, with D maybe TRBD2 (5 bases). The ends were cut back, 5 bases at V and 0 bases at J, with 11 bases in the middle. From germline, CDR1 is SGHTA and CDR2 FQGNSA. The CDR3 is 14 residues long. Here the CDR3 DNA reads TGTGCCAGCAGCCCCCAAGGGAGCTCCTACGAGCAGTACTTC. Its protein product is CASSPQGSSYEQYF.

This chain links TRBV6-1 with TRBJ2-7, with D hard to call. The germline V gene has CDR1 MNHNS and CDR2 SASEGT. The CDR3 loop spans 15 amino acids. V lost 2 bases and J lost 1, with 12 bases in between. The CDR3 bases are TGTGCCAGCAGTGAACCCCCGGCGACTTCCTACGAGCAGTACTTC. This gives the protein CASSEPPATSYEQYF.

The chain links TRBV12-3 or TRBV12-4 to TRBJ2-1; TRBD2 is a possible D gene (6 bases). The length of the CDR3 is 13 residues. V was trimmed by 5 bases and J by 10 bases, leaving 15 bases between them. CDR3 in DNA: TGTGCCAGCAGTGGGGATTACCGGGAGGAGCAGTTCTTC. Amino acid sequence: CASSGDYREEQFF.

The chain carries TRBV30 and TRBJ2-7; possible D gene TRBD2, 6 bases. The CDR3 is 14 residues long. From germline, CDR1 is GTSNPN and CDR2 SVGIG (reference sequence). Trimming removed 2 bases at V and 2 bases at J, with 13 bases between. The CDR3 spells CAWSSGVPPYEQYF. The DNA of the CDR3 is TGTGCCTGGAGTTCGGGGGTTCCTCCCTACGAGCAGTACTTC.

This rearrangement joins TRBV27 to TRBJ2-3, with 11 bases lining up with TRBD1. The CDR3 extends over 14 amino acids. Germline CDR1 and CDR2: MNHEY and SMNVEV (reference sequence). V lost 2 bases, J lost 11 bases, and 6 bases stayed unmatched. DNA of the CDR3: TGTGCCAGCAGTTTAGGGACAGGGGGTGAGAGGCAGTATTTT. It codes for CASSLGTGGERQYF.

The CDR3 loop is CASSLGDRGPGYTF. In DNA form, the CDR3 reads TGCGCCAGCAGCTTGGGGGACAGGGGGCCGGGCTACACCTTC. The chain employs TRBV5-1 and TRBJ1-2, with TRBD1 matching over 12 bases. Germline loops: CDR1 SGHRS, CDR2 YFSETQ. The CDR3 covers 14 residues. V dropped 0 bases and J dropped 8; count of bases not matched to a gene: 2.

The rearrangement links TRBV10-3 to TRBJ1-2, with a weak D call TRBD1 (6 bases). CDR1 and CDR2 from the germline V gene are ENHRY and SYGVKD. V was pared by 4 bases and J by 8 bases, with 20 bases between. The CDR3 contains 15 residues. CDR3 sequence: CAISGLLSRGGGYTF. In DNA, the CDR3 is TGTGCCATCAGTGGCCTCCTGTCCAGGGGAGGGGGCTACACCTTC.

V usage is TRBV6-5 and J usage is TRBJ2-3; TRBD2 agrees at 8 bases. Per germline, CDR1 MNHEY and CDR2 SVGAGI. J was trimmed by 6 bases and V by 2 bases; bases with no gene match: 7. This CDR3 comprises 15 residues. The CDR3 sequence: CASSYGAGGVDTQYF. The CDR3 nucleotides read TGTGCCAGCAGTTACGGGGCGGGGGGAGTCGATACGCAGTATTTT.

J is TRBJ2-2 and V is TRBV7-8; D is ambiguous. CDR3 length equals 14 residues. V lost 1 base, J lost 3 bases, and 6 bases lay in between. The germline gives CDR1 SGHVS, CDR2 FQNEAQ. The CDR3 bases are TGTGCCAGCAGCTTAGGTCCTTACACCGGGGAGCTGTTTTTT. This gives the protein CASSLGPYTGELFF.

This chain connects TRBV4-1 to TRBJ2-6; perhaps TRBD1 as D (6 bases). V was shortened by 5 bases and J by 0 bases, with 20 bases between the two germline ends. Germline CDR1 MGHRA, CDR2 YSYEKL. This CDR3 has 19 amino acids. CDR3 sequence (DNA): TGCGCCAGCAGCGAATACTACGGACAGAAGCTCTCTGGGGCCAACGTCCTGACTTTC. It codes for CASSEYYGQKLSGANVLTF.

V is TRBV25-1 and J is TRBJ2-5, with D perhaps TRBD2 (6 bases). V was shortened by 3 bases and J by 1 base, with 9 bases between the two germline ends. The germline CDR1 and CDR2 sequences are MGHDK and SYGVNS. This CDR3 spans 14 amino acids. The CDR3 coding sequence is TGTGCCAGCAGTGAGCGGGGATCCCAAGAGACCCAGTACTTC. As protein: CASSERGSQETQYF.

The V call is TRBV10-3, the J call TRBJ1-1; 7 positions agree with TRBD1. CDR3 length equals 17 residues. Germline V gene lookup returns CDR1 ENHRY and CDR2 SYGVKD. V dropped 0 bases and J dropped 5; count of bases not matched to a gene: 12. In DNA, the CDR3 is TGTGCCATCAGTGAGTCTTCGGGGGCAGGGGGAAGGACTGAAGCTTTCTTT. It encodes CAISESSGAGGRTEAFF.

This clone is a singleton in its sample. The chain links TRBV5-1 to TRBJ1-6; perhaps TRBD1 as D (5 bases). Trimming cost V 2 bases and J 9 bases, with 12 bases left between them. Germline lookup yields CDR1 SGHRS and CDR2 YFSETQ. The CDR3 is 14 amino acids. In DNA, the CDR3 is TGCGCCAGCAGCTTTGGGACCGGGAGTTCACCCCTCCACTTT. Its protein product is CASSFGTGSSPLHF. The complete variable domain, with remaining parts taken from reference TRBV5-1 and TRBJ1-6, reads KAGVTQTPRYLIKTRGQQVTLSCSPISGHRSVSWYQQTPGQGLQFLFEYFSETQRNKGNFPGRFSGRQFSNSRSEMNVSTLELGDSALYLCASSFGTGSSPLHFGNGTRLTVT.

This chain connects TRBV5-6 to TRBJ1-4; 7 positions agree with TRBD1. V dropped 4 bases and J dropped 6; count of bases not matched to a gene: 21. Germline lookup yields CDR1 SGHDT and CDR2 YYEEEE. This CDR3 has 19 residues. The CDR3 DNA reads TGTGCCAGCAGCCCCCGGGACAGCTGGGTTTCCCCCCATTATGAAAAACTGTTTTTT. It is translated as CASSPRDSWVSPHYEKLFF.